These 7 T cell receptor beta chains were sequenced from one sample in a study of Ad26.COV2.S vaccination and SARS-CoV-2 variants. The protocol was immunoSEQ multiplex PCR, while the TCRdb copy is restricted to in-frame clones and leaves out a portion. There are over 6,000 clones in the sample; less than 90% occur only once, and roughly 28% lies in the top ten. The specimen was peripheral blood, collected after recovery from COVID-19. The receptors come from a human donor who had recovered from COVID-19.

Here the CDR3 DNA reads TGTGCCAGCAGCCCGGGACAGGGCGGCGAAAACATTCAGTACTTC. Protein sequence: CASSPGQGGENIQYF. The chain combines TRBV5-8 with TRBJ2-4; 9 bases match TRBD1. Germline-derived CDR1 and CDR2 are SGHTS and YDEGEE. The CDR3 length is 15 residues. V gave up 4 bases and J gave up 5 bases; unmatched junction bases: 7.

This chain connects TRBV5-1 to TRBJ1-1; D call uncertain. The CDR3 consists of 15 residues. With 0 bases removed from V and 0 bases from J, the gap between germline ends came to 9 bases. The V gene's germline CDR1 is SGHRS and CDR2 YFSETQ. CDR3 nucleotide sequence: TGCGCCAGCAGCTTGGAGGGAATCATGAACACTGAAGCTTTCTTT. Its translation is CASSLEGIMNTEAFF.

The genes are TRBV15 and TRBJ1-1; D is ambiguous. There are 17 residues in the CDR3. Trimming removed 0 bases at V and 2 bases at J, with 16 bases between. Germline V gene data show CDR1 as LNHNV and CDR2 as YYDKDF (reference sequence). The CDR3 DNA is TGTGCCACCAGCAGAGATCTCTTGAGGACTGACAACACTGAAGCTTTCTTT. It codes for CATSRDLLRTDNTEAFF.

CDR3: CASRGGSSRNNEQFF. The CDR3 nucleotides read TGTGCCAGCAGGGGGGGATCCTCCCGAAACAATGAGCAGTTCTTC. The rearrangement joins TRBV11-2 to TRBJ2-1, with D maybe TRBD2 (6 bases). V shed 6 bases and J shed 5 bases, with 17 bases lying between them. The CDR3 is made up of 15 amino acids. CDR1 SGHAT and CDR2 FQNNGV come from the germline V gene.

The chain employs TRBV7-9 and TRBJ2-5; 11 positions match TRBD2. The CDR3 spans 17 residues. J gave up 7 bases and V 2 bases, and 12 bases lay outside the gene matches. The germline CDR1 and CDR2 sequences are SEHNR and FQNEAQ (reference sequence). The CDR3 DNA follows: TGTGCCAGCAGCTTAAATCCCGGTAGCGGGAGGGCCGTGACCCAGTACTTC. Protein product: CASSLNPGSGRAVTQYF.

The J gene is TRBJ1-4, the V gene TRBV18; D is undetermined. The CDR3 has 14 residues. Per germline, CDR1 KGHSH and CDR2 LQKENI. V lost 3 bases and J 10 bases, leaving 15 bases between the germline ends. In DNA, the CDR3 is TGTGCCAGCTCACCTCAATCTCCGACTGGAAAACTGTTTTTT. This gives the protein CASSPQSPTGKLFF.

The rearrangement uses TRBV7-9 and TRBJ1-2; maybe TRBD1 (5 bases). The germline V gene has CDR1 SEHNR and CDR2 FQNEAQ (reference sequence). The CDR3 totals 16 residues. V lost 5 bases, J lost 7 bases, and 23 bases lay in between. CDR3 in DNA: TGTGCCAGCAGCGGCCGGCCCCTCGCAGGGTCTGGTGGCTACACCTTC. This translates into CASSGRPLAGSGGYTF.